This T cell receptor beta chain stems from a study of blood T cell repertoires in COVID-19. For the study at large: COVID-19 samples collected from the United States, Italy and Spain covered acute and convalescent phases.

The length of the CDR3 is 14 residues. The germline CDR1 and CDR2 sequences are MNHNY and SVGAGI (reference sequence). V lost 8 bases and J 6 bases, leaving 14 bases between the germline ends. Measured with immunoSEQ multiplex PCR; TCRdb has only the in-frame clones, and not every one. The sample lists fewer than 250,000 clones; approximately 81% were seen once. Those enrolled, adults aged roughly 18 to 89 years, came from about two dozen US areas. Participant-given clinical history determined each cohort assignment. The sequencing input was PBMCs or T cells enriched from blood (not recorded which). The receptor comes from a woman aged 45-60 years with acute COVID-19. J is TRBJ1-6 and V is TRBV6-6; D not resolved. The CDR3 sequence: CASAPGDFNSPLHF. The DNA of the CDR3 is TGTGCCAGCGCTCCCGGGGATTTTAATTCACCCCTCCACTTT.